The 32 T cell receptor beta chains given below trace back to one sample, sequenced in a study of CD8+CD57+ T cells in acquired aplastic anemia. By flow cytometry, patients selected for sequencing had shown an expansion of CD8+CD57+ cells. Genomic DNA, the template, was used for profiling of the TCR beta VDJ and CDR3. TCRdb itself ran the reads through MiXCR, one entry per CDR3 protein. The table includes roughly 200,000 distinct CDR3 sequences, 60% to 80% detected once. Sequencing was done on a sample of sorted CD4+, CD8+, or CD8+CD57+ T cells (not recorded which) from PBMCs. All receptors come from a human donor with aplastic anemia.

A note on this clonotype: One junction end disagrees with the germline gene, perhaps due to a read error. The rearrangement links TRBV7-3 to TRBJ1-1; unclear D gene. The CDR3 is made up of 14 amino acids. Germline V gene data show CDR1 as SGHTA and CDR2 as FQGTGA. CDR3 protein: CASSQGRFDTEAFF. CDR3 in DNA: TGCGCCAGCAGCCAAGGCAGGTTTGACACTGAAGCTTTTTTT.

CDR3 sequence reads: CASSSQTGGTEAFF. CDR3 DNA: TGTGCCAGCAGCTCGCAAACAGGGGGCACTGAAGCTTTCTTT. The chain links TRBV7-9 to TRBJ1-1; 8 positions agree with TRBD1. The CDR3 runs to 14 residues. J was trimmed by 4 bases and V by 4 bases; bases with no gene match: 5. Germline V gene data show CDR1 as SEHNR and CDR2 as FQNEAQ (reference sequence).

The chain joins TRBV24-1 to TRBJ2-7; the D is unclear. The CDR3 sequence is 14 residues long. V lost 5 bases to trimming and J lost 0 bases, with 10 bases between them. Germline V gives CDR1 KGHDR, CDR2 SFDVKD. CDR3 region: CATSAAGLSYEQYF. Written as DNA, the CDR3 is TGTGCCACCAGTGCCGCCGGCCTCTCCTACGAGCAGTACTTC.

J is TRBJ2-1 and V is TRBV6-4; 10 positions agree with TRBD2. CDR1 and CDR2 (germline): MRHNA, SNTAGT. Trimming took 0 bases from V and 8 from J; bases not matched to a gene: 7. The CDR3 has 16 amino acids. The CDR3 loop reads CASSDSSGRAVHEQFF. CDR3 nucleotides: TGTGCCAGCAGTGACTCGAGCGGGAGGGCCGTGCATGAGCAGTTCTTC.

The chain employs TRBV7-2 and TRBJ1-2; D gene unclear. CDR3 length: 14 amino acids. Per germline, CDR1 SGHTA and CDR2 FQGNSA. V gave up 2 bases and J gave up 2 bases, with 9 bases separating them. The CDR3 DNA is TGTGCCAGCAGCTTAACCCCAGTGAACTATGGCTACACCTTC. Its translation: CASSLTPVNYGYTF.

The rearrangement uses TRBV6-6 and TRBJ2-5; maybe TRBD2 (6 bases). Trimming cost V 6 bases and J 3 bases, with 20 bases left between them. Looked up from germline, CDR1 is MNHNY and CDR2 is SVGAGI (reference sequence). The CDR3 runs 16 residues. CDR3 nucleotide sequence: TGTGCCAGCAGCCCCGAACGTTTTGAGCGGGAAGAGACCCAGTACTTC. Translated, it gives CASSPERFEREETQYF.

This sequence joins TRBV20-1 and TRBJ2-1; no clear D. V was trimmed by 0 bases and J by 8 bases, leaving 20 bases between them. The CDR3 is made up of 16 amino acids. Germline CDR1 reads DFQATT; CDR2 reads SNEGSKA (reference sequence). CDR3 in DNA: TGCAGTGCTAGAGATTTTCTCGGCTTAGCCAGAGATGAGCAGTTCTTC. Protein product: CSARDFLGLARDEQFF.

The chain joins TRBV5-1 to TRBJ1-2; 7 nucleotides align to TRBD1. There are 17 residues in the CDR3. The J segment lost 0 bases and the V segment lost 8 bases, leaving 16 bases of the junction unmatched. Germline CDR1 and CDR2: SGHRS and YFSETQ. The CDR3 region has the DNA TGCGCCAGTTCTGCCTCCTCGCAGGGGGGACCTAACTATGGCTACACCTTC. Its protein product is CASSASSQGGPNYGYTF.

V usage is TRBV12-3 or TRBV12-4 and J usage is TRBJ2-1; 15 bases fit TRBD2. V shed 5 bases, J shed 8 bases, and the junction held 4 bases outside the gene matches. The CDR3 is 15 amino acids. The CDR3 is CASSLGLAGGYEQFF. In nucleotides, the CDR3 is TGTGCCAGCAGTCTGGGACTAGCGGGAGGATATGAGCAGTTCTTC.

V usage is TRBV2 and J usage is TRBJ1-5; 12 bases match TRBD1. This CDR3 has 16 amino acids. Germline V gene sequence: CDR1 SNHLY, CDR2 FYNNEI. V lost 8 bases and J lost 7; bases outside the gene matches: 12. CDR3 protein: CASAQPGQGARQPQHF. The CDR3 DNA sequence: TGTGCCAGCGCGCAGCCGGGACAGGGGGCAAGGCAGCCCCAGCATTTT.

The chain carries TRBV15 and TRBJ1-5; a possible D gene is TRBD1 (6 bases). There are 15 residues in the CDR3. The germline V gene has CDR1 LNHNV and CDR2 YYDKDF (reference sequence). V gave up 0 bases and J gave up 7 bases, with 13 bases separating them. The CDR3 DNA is TGTGCCACCAGCAGAGATAGGGGGGTGGGGCAGCCCCAGCATTTT. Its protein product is CATSRDRGVGQPQHF.

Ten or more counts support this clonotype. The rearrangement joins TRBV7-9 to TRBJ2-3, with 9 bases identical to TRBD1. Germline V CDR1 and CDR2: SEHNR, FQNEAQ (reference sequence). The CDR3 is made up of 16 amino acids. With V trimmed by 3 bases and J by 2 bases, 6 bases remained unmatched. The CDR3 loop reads CASSLDRGFFTDTQYF. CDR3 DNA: TGTGCCAGCAGCTTGGACAGGGGTTTTTTCACAGATACGCAGTATTTT.

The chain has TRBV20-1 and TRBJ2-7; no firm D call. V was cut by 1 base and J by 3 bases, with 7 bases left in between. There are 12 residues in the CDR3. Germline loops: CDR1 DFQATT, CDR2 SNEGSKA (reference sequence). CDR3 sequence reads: CSARGGIYEQYF. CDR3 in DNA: TGCAGTGCTAGAGGGGGTATCTACGAGCAGTACTTC.

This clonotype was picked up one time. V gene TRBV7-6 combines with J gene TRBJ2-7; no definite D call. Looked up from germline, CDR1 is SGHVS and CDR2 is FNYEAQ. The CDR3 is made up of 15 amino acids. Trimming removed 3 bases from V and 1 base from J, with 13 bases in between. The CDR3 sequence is CASSLGISTSYEQYF. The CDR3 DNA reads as TGTGCCAGCAGCTTGGGTATCTCAACGTCCTACGAGCAGTACTTC.

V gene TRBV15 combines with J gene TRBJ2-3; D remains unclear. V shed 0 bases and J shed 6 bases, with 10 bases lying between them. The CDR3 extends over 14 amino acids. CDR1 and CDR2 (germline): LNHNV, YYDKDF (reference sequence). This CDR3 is CATSRDMVADTQYF. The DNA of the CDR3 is TGTGCCACCAGCAGAGATATGGTGGCGGATACGCAGTATTTT.

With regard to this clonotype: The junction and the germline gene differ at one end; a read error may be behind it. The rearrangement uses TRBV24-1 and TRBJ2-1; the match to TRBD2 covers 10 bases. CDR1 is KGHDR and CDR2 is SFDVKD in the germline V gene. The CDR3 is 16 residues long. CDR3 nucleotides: TGTGCCAGCAGTTACGGGGCTAGCGGGAGCCGGGTTGAGCAGTTCTTC. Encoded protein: CASSYGASGSRVEQFF.

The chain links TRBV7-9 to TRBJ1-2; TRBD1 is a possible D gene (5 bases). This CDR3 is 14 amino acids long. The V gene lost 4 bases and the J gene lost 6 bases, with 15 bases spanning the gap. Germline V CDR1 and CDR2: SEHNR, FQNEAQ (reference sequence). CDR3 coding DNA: TGTGCCAGCAGCTCTCCCGAGGGGAGGAATGGCTACACCTTC. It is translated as CASSSPEGRNGYTF.

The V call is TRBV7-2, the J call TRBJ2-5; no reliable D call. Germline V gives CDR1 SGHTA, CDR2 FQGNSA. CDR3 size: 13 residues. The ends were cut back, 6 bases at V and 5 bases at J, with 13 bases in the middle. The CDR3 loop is CASSSRLGETQYF. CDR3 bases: TGTGCCAGCAGTTCTCGATTAGGGGAGACCCAGTACTTC.

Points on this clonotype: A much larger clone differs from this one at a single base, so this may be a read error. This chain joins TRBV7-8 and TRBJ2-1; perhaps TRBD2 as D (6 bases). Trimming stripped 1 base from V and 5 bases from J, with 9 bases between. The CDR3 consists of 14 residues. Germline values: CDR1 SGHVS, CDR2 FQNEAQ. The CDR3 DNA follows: TGTGCCAGCAGCTTAGGGGGGGACCACAATGAGCAGTTCTTC. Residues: CASSLGGDHNEQFF. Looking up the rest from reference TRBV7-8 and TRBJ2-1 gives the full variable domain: GAGVSQSPRYKVAKRGQDVALRCDPISGHVSLFWYQQALGQGPEFLTYFQNEAQLDKSGLPSDRFFAERPEGSVSTLKIQRTQQEDSAVYLCASSLGGDHNEQFFGPGTRLTVL.

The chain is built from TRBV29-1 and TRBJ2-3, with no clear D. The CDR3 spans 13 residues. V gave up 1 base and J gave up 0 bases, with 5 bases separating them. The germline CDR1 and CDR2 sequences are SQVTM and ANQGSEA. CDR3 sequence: CSVEGQSTDTQYF. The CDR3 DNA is TGCAGCGTTGAAGGGCAGAGCACAGATACGCAGTATTTT.

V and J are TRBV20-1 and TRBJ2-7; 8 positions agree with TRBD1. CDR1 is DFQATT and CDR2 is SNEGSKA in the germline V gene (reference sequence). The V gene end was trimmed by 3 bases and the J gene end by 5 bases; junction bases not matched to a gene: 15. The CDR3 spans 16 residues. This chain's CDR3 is CSASGLGRGHGDEQYF. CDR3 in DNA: TGCAGTGCTAGTGGGTTGGGCAGGGGGCACGGCGACGAGCAGTACTTC.

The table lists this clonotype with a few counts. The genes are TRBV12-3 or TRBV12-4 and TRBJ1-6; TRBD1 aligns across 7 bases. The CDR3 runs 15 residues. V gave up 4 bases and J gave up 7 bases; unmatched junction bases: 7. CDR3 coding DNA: TGTGCCAGCAGTTCTATAGGGACAGTAAATTCACCCCTCCACTTT. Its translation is CASSSIGTVNSPLHF.

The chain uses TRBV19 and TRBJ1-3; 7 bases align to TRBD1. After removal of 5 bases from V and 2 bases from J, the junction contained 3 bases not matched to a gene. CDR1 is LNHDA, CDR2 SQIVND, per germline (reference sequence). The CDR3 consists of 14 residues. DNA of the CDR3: TGTGCCAGTAGTTTTGGACAGGCTGGAAACACCATATATTTT. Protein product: CASSFGQAGNTIYF.

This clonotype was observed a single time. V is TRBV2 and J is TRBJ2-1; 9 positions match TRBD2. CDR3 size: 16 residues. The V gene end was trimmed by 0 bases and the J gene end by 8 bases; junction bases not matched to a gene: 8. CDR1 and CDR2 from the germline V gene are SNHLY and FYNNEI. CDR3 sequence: CASSEASSGMGDEQFF. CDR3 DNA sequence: TGTGCCAGCAGTGAAGCCTCTAGCGGGATGGGTGATGAGCAGTTCTTC. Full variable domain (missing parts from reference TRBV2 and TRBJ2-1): EPEVTQTPSHQVTQMGQEVILRCVPISNHLYFYWYRQILGQKVEFLVSFYNNEISEKSEIFDDQFSVERPDGSNFTLKIRSTKLEDSAMYFCASSEASSGMGDEQFFGPGTRLTVL.

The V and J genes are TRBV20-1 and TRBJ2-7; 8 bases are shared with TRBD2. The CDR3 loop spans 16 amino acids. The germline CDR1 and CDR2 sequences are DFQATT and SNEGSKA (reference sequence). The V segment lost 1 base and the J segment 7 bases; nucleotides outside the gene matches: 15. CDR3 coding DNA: TGCAGTGCTAGAGCTCCCTCTAACTGGCGGGGGGTAGAGCAGTACTTC. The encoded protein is CSARAPSNWRGVEQYF.

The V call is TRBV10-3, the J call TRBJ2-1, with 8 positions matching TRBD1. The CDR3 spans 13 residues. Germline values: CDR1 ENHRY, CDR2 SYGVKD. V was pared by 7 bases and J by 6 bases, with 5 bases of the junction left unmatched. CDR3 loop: CAIMTGESNEQFF. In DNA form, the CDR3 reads TGTGCCATCATGACAGGGGAGAGCAATGAGCAGTTCTTC.

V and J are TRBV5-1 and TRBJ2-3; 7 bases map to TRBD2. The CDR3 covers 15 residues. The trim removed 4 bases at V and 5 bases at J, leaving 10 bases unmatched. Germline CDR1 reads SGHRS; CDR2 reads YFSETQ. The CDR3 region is CASSIRLAHGDTQYF. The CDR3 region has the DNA TGCGCCAGCAGCATTAGACTAGCCCACGGAGATACGCAGTATTTT.

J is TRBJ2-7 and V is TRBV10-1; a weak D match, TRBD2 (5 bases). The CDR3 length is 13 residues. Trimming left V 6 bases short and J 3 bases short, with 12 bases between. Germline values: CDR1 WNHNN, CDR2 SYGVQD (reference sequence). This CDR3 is CASSLSENYEQYF. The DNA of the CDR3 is TGCGCCAGCAGCCTTAGCGAGAACTACGAGCAGTACTTC.

For the CDR3, the DNA is TGCAGTGCTAGGGGAGGACAGTACTATGGCTACACCTTC. Translation gives CSARGGQYYGYTF. The chain links TRBV20-1 to TRBJ1-2; D is perhaps TRBD1 (6 bases). Trimming pared 3 bases from V and 3 bases from J, leaving 11 bases between. Germline CDR1 is DFQATT and CDR2 is SNEGSKA (reference sequence). The CDR3 spans 13 residues.

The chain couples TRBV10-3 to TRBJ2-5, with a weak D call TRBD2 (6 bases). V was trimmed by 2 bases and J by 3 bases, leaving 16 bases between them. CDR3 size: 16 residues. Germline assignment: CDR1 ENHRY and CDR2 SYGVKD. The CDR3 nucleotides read TGTGCCATCAGTGAGGCCGGGATTAGCGGAGAAGAGACCCAGTACTTC. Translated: CAISEAGISGEETQYF.

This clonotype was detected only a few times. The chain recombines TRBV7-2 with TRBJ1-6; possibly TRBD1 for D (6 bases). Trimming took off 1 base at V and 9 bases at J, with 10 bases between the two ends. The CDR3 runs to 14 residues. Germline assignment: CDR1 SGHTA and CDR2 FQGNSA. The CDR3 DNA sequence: TGTGCCAGCAGCTTAGGGGGGGCCAGTTCACCCCTCCACTTT. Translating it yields CASSLGGASSPLHF.

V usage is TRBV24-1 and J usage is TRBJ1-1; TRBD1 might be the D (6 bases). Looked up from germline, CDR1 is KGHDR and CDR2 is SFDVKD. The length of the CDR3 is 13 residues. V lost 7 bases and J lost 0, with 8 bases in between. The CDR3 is CATRDSLNTEAFF. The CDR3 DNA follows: TGTGCCACCAGGGACAGCCTGAACACTGAAGCTTTCTTT.